These T cell receptor beta chains were read from a single sample in a study of blood T cell repertoires in COVID-19. The assay was immunoSEQ multiplex PCR, and TCRdb's table has in-frame clones only and misses some. The sample contains under 300,000 clones, around nine tenths of which appear only once. Sequencing was done on a sample of PBMCs or T cells enriched from blood (not recorded which). These receptors were taken from a woman younger than 35 who had recovered from COVID-19. CDR3s include the opening cysteine and the closing phenylalanine or tryptophan. A D gene is named only where the DNA matches it firmly. Not every row has a clone size; where given, it reads once, few, many or a size class.

CDR3aa: CATSDFHGYNEQFF
CDR3nt: TGTGCCACCAGTGATTTTCACGGCTACAATGAGCAGTTCTTC
abundance: NA
v_gene: TRBV24-1
d_gene: NA
j_gene: TRBJ2-1

CDR3aa: CASSLTPGSGMGVTREQYF
CDR3nt: TGTGCCAGCAGCTTAACCCCGGGTAGCGGGATGGGAGTAACTCGCGAGCAGTACTTC
abundance: NA
v_gene: TRBV7-3
d_gene: TRBD2
j_gene: TRBJ2-7

CDR3aa: CASSLGAGGSSNEKLFF
CDR3nt: TGCGCCAGCAGCTTGGGGGCAGGGGGCTCTTCTAATGAAAAACTGTTTTTT
abundance: NA
v_gene: TRBV5-1
d_gene: TRBD1
j_gene: TRBJ1-4

CDR3aa: CASSGTGREQYF
CDR3nt: TGTGCCAGCAGTGGGACAGGGCGGGAGCAGTACTTC
abundance: NA
v_gene: TRBV12-3/TRBV12-4
d_gene: TRBD1
j_gene: TRBJ2-7

CDR3aa: CASSYLLDRPYEQYF
CDR3nt: TGTGCCAGCAGTTACCTCCTGGACAGACCTTACGAGCAGTACTTC
abundance: NA
v_gene: TRBV6-5
d_gene: NA
j_gene: TRBJ2-7

CDR3aa: CSASGSVGYTF
CDR3nt: TGCAGTGCTAGCGGGAGCGTGGGCTACACCTTC
abundance: NA
v_gene: TRBV20-1
d_gene: NA
j_gene: TRBJ1-2

CDR3aa: CASSRTVGQGGYGYTF
CDR3nt: TGTGCCAGCAGCCGGACCGTGGGACAGGGTGGCTATGGCTACACCTTC
abundance: NA
v_gene: TRBV7-2
d_gene: TRBD1
j_gene: TRBJ1-2

CDR3aa: CASSKGEGPQHF
CDR3nt: TGTGCCAGCTCAAAGGGGGAAGGGCCCCAGCATTTT
abundance: NA
v_gene: TRBV18
d_gene: NA
j_gene: TRBJ1-5

CDR3aa: CASSMYRAPLNTEAFF
CDR3nt: TGTGCCAGTAGTATGTACAGGGCCCCTTTGAACACTGAAGCTTTCTTT
abundance: NA
v_gene: TRBV19
d_gene: NA
j_gene: TRBJ1-1

CDR3aa: CATSRVGGGGKKTQYF
CDR3nt: TGTGCCACCAGCAGAGTTGGCGGGGGAGGGAAAAAGACCCAGTACTTC
abundance: NA
v_gene: TRBV15
d_gene: TRBD2
j_gene: TRBJ2-5

CDR3aa: CASSPLSGSSTDTQYF
CDR3nt: TGTGCCAGCTCACCACTCAGCGGATCTAGCACAGATACGCAGTATTTT
abundance: NA
v_gene: TRBV18
d_gene: NA
j_gene: TRBJ2-3

CDR3aa: CASSLDRAGNNEQFF
CDR3nt: TGTGCCAGCAGCTTAGATCGTGCAGGGAACAATGAGCAGTTCTTC
abundance: NA
v_gene: TRBV11-2
d_gene: NA
j_gene: TRBJ2-1

CDR3aa: CASSPQGAQEEQYF
CDR3nt: TGTGCCAGTAGTCCCCAGGGGGCTCAAGAAGAGCAGTACTTC
abundance: NA
v_gene: TRBV19
d_gene: TRBD1
j_gene: TRBJ2-7

CDR3aa: CASSQGQGPYNEQFF
CDR3nt: TGTGCCAGCAGCCAAGGACAGGGACCGTACAATGAGCAGTTCTTC
abundance: NA
v_gene: TRBV3-1/TRBV3-2
d_gene: TRBD1
j_gene: TRBJ2-1

CDR3aa: CSVDLTRGRSTEAFF
CDR3nt: TGCAGCGTGGACCTTACGCGGGGGCGTAGCACTGAAGCTTTCTTT
abundance: NA
v_gene: TRBV29-1
d_gene: NA
j_gene: TRBJ1-1

CDR3aa: CASSYSMGGGETQYF
CDR3nt: TGTGCCAGCAGTTACTCGATGGGGGGGGGTGAGACCCAGTACTTC
abundance: NA
v_gene: TRBV6-5
d_gene: TRBD2
j_gene: TRBJ2-5

CDR3aa: CASSPQVASGPKRAYEQYF
CDR3nt: TGTGCCAGCAGCCCTCAGGTGGCTAGCGGTCCTAAAAGGGCCTACGAGCAGTACTTC
abundance: NA
v_gene: TRBV9
d_gene: TRBD2
j_gene: TRBJ2-7

CDR3aa: CASSFRDKGNIQYF
CDR3nt: TGTGCCAGCAGCTTTAGGGATAAGGGGAACATTCAGTACTTC
abundance: NA
v_gene: TRBV7-9
d_gene: NA
j_gene: TRBJ2-4

CDR3aa: CATSDPGQGVDGYTF
CDR3nt: TGTGCCACCAGTGACCCGGGACAGGGGGTCGATGGCTACACCTTC
abundance: NA
v_gene: TRBV24-1
d_gene: TRBD1
j_gene: TRBJ1-2

CDR3aa: CASSVDRQETQYF
CDR3nt: TGTGCCAGCAGTGTCGACAGGCAAGAGACCCAGTACTTC
abundance: NA
v_gene: TRBV2
d_gene: NA
j_gene: TRBJ2-5

CDR3aa: CASNRVSGNTIYF
CDR3nt: TGTGCCAGTAACAGGGTCTCTGGAAACACCATATATTTT
abundance: few
v_gene: TRBV6-5
d_gene: NA
j_gene: TRBJ1-3

CDR3aa: CASSLRATNEKLFF
CDR3nt: TGTGCCAGCAGTTTAAGAGCAACTAATGAAAAACTGTTTTTT
abundance: NA
v_gene: TRBV28
d_gene: NA
j_gene: TRBJ1-4

CDR3aa: CASSPRVLAGGETTTDTQYF
CDR3nt: TGTGCCAGCTCACCACGGGTGTTGGCAGGGGGTGAAACCACAACAGATACGCAGTATTTT
abundance: NA
v_gene: TRBV18
d_gene: TRBD1
j_gene: TRBJ2-3

CDR3aa: CASSSLGGPFGTQYF
CDR3nt: TGTGCCAGCAGCTCCCTGGGCGGGCCTTTTGGGACCCAGTACTTC
abundance: NA
v_gene: TRBV7-9
d_gene: NA
j_gene: TRBJ2-5

CDR3aa: CASSPRTSGNNEQFF
CDR3nt: TGCGCCAGCAGCCCACGGACTAGCGGGAACAATGAGCAGTTCTTC
abundance: NA
v_gene: TRBV5-1
d_gene: TRBD2
j_gene: TRBJ2-1

CDR3aa: CASSLTRQQFF
CDR3nt: TGTGCCAGCAGTCTGACTAGGCAGCAGTTCTTC
abundance: few
v_gene: TRBV28
d_gene: NA
j_gene: TRBJ2-1

CDR3aa: CASTRGGRGTDTQYF
CDR3nt: TGTGCCAGCACCCGAGGGGGGAGGGGCACAGATACGCAGTATTTT
abundance: once
v_gene: TRBV28
d_gene: NA
j_gene: TRBJ2-3

CDR3aa: CASSQVTLFTDTQYF
CDR3nt: TGTGCCAGCAGCCAAGTAACTCTTTTCACAGATACGCAGTATTTT
abundance: NA
v_gene: TRBV3-1/TRBV3-2
d_gene: NA
j_gene: TRBJ2-3

CDR3aa: CASSLLTQTVQFF
CDR3nt: TGTGCCAGCAGCTTGCTCACTCAAACGGTGCAGTTCTTC
abundance: NA
v_gene: TRBV7-9
d_gene: NA
j_gene: TRBJ2-1

CDR3aa: CASSLLDRGTGELFF
CDR3nt: TGCGCCAGCAGCTTGTTGGACAGGGGGACCGGGGAGCTGTTTTTT
abundance: NA
v_gene: TRBV5-1
d_gene: TRBD1
j_gene: TRBJ2-2

CDR3aa: CASTPLAGGTGELFF
CDR3nt: TGTGCCAGCACCCCCTTGGCAGGGGGCACCGGGGAGCTGTTTTTT
abundance: once
v_gene: TRBV5-6
d_gene: TRBD1
j_gene: TRBJ2-2

CDR3aa: CASGSWTERLNQPQHF
CDR3nt: TGTGCCAGCGGGTCCTGGACAGAGCGCCTCAATCAGCCCCAGCATTTT
abundance: NA
v_gene: TRBV28
d_gene: NA
j_gene: TRBJ1-5

CDR3aa: CASSLSTGDNEKLFF
CDR3nt: TGCGCCAGCAGCTTATCGACGGGAGATAATGAAAAACTGTTTTTT
abundance: NA
v_gene: TRBV5-1
d_gene: NA
j_gene: TRBJ1-4

CDR3aa: CASSLQERSPLHF
CDR3nt: TGTGCCAGCAGTTTACAAGAGCGTTCACCCCTCCACTTT
abundance: NA
v_gene: TRBV12-3/TRBV12-4
d_gene: NA
j_gene: TRBJ1-6

CDR3aa: CASSGGGIVQETQYF
CDR3nt: TGCGCCAGCAGTGGCGGGGGGATAGTCCAAGAGACCCAGTACTTC
abundance: once
v_gene: TRBV10-2
d_gene: TRBD2
j_gene: TRBJ2-5

CDR3aa: CASSQGLNNEQFF
CDR3nt: TGTGCCAGCAGCCAGGGACTAAACAATGAGCAGTTCTTC
abundance: NA
v_gene: TRBV7-3
d_gene: TRBD2
j_gene: TRBJ2-1

CDR3aa: CASSPAEETQYF
CDR3nt: TGTGCCAGCTCACCAGCGGAAGAGACCCAGTACTTC
abundance: NA
v_gene: TRBV18
d_gene: NA
j_gene: TRBJ2-5

CDR3aa: CASSLGYRGSPGNTIYF
CDR3nt: TGCGCCAGCAGCTTGGGCTACAGGGGGTCGCCTGGAAACACCATATATTTT
abundance: NA
v_gene: TRBV5-1
d_gene: TRBD1
j_gene: TRBJ1-3

CDR3aa: CASSEGGYEQYF
CDR3nt: TGTGCCAGCAGCGAGGGGGGGTACGAGCAGTACTTC
abundance: NA
v_gene: TRBV28
d_gene: NA
j_gene: TRBJ2-7